This T cell receptor beta chain was profiled in a study of human T cells and chemical hapten exposure. Stated time point: healthy volunteer bleed at 6 weeks. Total RNA was isolated from unfractionated whole blood. MiXCR, run by TCRdb on the RACE reads, gives a single entry per CDR3 protein. The sample records roughly 80,000 distinct CDR3 sequences, 8.5% to 10% being singletons. V lost 0 bases to trimming and J lost 8 bases, with 14 bases between them. This CDR3 is 14 amino acids long. Germline V gene lookup returns CDR1 SGHNT and CDR2 YYREEE (reference sequence). This clonotype came up a few times. Sequencing was done on a sample of whole blood. The rearrangement links TRBV5-4 to TRBJ1-2; D is ambiguous. The source is a female donor in good health. Some clones in this sample may be carry-over from other donors' samples. This CDR3 is CASSLDRQERGYTF. The DNA for the CDR3 is TGTGCCAGCAGCTTGGACAGACAAGAAAGGGGCTACACCTTC.